This T cell receptor (beta chain) appears in the sequencing data of a study of blood T cell repertoires in COVID-19. About the study: Samples representing acute and convalescent COVID-19 were sourced from the United States, Italy and Spain.

The method was immunoSEQ multiplex PCR; TCRdb's version includes in-frame clones alone and lacks a portion of them. Of under 400,000 clones detected, 88% appear once; the ten largest clones hold just over 1%. This CDR3 has 14 residues. Germline V gene sequence: CDR1 SQVTM, CDR2 ANQGSEA. V was shortened by 1 base and J by 4 bases, with 14 bases between the two germline ends. The J gene is TRBJ2-7, the V gene TRBV29-1; D may be TRBD2 (6 bases). The TCR comes from a woman in her twenties or thirties who had been exposed to COVID-19. The sample comprised PBMCs or T cells enriched from blood (not recorded which). The CDR3 region is CSVEVVGSGYEQYF. The CDR3 coding sequence is TGCAGCGTTGAAGTGGTCGGGAGTGGGTACGAGCAGTACTTC.